A single sample gave rise to the 3 T cell receptor beta chains below, sequenced in a study of T cell changes during pregnancy in multiple sclerosis. Profiled with immunoSEQ multiplex PCR; TCRdb holds only in-frame clones, not every one. The sample lists 25,000 to 35,000 clones, around 88% occurring once. Sequences were derived from CD4+ T cells from peripheral blood mononuclear cells, sampled in the first trimester of pregnancy. The receptor source for this set is a female donor in good health, enrolled as a control in a pregnancy study.

V gene TRBV25-1 combines with J gene TRBJ1-1, with 8 bases that match TRBD1. The germline V gene has CDR1 MGHDK and CDR2 SYGVNS. V dropped 5 bases and J dropped 5; count of bases not matched to a gene: 7. This CDR3 contains 14 residues. As DNA, the CDR3 is TGTGCCAGCAGTAAGGACAGGGATCGGACTGAAGCTTTCTTT. Translating gives CASSKDRDRTEAFF.

The V gene is TRBV7-3, the J gene TRBJ2-2, with 12 bases identical to TRBD1. The CDR3 sequence is 18 residues long. Losses at the gene ends were 5 bases for V and 7 bases for J; bases not matched to a gene: 14. Germline V gene data show CDR1 as SGHTA and CDR2 as FQGTGA. CDR3 region: CASSRQRPGQGAGGELFF. The CDR3 nucleotides are TGTGCCAGCAGCCGGCAACGACCGGGACAGGGGGCGGGCGGGGAGCTGTTTTTT. Together with reference TRBV7-3 and TRBJ2-2, the CDR3 gives the full variable domain: GAGVSQTPSNKVTEKGKYVELRCDPISGHTALYWYRQSLGQGPEFLIYFQGTGAADDSGLPNDRFFAVRPEGSVSTLKIQRTERGDSAVYLCASSRQRPGQGAGGELFFGEGSRLTVL.

The chain recombines TRBV19 with TRBJ1-5; 10 bases fit TRBD1. CDR1 and CDR2 (germline): LNHDA, SQIVND (reference sequence). Trimming took 6 bases from V and 3 from J; bases not matched to a gene: 8. The CDR3 sequence is 16 residues long. DNA of the CDR3: TGTGCCAGTAGCGGACAGGGGGGCTTGATCAATCAGCCCCAGCATTTT. As protein: CASSGQGGLINQPQHF.